These T cell receptor beta chains were read from a single sample in a study of CD8+ T cells in alopecia areata. Generated by immunoSEQ multiplex PCR, the TCRdb table keeps only in-frame clones and is missing some. This repertoire shows about 180,000 clones, 53% found once; its top ten account for roughly 10%. The sample in question was CD8+ T cells sorted from blood, obtained at week 24, from a patient treated with tofacitinib. The receptors were sampled from a human donor with alopecia areata. Both conserved end residues are part of each CDR3. Fields, in order: J gene, D gene, V gene, clone size, CDR3 protein, CDR3 DNA. The D gene is left open where the match is weak. Clone size, where shown, is once, few, many, or a class for clones that have expanded.

TRBJ2-2 NA TRBV27 NA CASSFGAGTGELFF TGTGCCAGCAGTTTTGGGGCAGGGACCGGGGAGCTGTTTTTT
TRBJ1-5 NA TRBV9 NA CASSEDLSNQPQHF TGTGCCAGCAGCGAGGACCTTAGCAATCAGCCCCAGCATTTT
TRBJ1-2 NA TRBV27 few CASSLGGFGNYGYTF TGTGCCAGCAGTTTAGGAGGGTTTGGGAACTATGGCTACACCTTC
TRBJ1-6 TRBD1 TRBV4-1 NA CASSQVTGGNSPLHF TGCGCCAGCAGCCAAGTTACAGGGGGTAATTCACCCCTCCACTTT
TRBJ2-1 TRBD1 TRBV30 NA CAWSLETGSEFF TGTGCCTGGAGTCTGGAGACAGGGAGTGAGTTCTTC
TRBJ2-6 TRBD1 TRBV15 NA CATSPGQAVSGANVLTF TGTGCCACCAGTCCGGGACAGGCCGTATCTGGGGCCAACGTCCTGACTTTC
TRBJ1-2 TRBD1 TRBV7-2 few CASSPKGRGALNYGYTF TGTGCCAGCAGCCCGAAGGGCAGGGGGGCCCTTAACTATGGCTACACCTTC
TRBJ2-3 NA TRBV2 NA CASSDPRSGTDTQYF TGTGCCAGCAGCGACCCGAGGAGCGGCACAGATACGCAGTATTTT
TRBJ1-1 TRBD1 TRBV6-5 NA CASRPGQGGSEAFF TGTGCCAGCAGACCTGGACAGGGGGGCTCTGAAGCTTTCTTT
TRBJ2-7 TRBD2 TRBV2 NA CASRGLAGAYEQYF TGTGCCAGCAGGGGACTAGCGGGAGCCTACGAGCAGTACTTC
TRBJ2-3 TRBD1 TRBV4-3 few CASSQDPGGEGPRDTQYF TGCGCCAGCAGCCAAGATCCAGGGGGAGAGGGACCGAGAGATACGCAGTATTTT
TRBJ2-5 NA TRBV27 once CASSLGETQYF TGTGCCAGCAGTTTAGGCGAGACCCAGTACTTC
TRBJ2-7 NA TRBV2 NA CATSDSYEQYF TGTGCCACCAGCGACAGCTACGAGCAGTACTTC
TRBJ2-5 NA TRBV25-1 few CASSVTETQYF TGTGCCAGCAGTGTCACAGAGACCCAGTACTTC
TRBJ2-2 NA TRBV7-6 NA CASSLAQPRGTGELFF TGTGCCAGCAGCTTAGCGCAGCCCCGGGGGACCGGGGAGCTGTTTTTT
TRBJ1-1 NA TRBV27 once CASSFSGPNTEAFF TGTGCCAGCAGTTTTTCGGGACCGAACACTGAAGCTTTCTTT
TRBJ1-1 NA TRBV6-5 NA CASSYSSLGTEAFF TGTGCCAGCAGTTACTCGAGTCTCGGCACTGAAGCTTTCTTT
TRBJ1-2 TRBD1 TRBV23-1 NA CASSPGQGADYGYTF TGCGCCAGCAGTCCAGGACAGGGGGCCGACTATGGCTACACCTTC
TRBJ1-2 NA TRBV19 NA CASSTGLDYGYTF TGTGCCAGTTCGACAGGTTTAGACTATGGCTACACCTTC
TRBJ2-7 NA TRBV30 NA CAWSVGVRGEQYF TGTGCCTGGAGTGTAGGGGTCAGGGGAGAGCAGTACTTC
TRBJ1-5 TRBD1 TRBV19 NA CASSLPGQRNQPQHF TGTGCCAGTAGTCTTCCGGGACAGCGCAATCAGCCCCAGCATTTT
TRBJ2-5 TRBD2 TRBV5-1 few CASSSHGLAGKETQYF TGCGCCAGCAGCTCCCACGGACTAGCGGGAAAAGAGACCCAGTACTTC
TRBJ1-4 TRBD1 TRBV27 few CASSPTGGNEKLFF TGTGCCAGCAGTCCGACAGGGGGAAATGAAAAACTGTTTTTT
TRBJ1-2 TRBD1 TRBV30 NA CAWSPTGRGGGYTF TGTGCCTGGAGCCCGACAGGGCGAGGTGGTGGCTACACCTTC
TRBJ1-6 NA TRBV19 NA CASCSRWGQESPLHF TGTGCCAGTTGCTCACGATGGGGGCAAGAGTCACCCCTCCACTTT
TRBJ2-6 TRBD1 TRBV13 many CASSGGQGAGANVLTF TGTGCCAGCAGTGGGGGACAGGGAGCTGGGGCCAACGTCCTGACTTTC
TRBJ2-1 TRBD1 TRBV29-1 few CSVEGRGSSYNEQFF TGCAGCGTTGAGGGCAGGGGGTCGTCCTACAATGAGCAGTTCTTC
TRBJ2-5 NA TRBV12-5 once CASGLVRGAQETQYF TGTGCTAGTGGTTTGGTACGTGGGGCCCAAGAGACCCAGTACTTC
TRBJ2-1 NA TRBV5-6 few CASSLAGSYNEQFF TGTGCCAGCAGCTTGGCTGGATCCTACAATGAGCAGTTCTTC
TRBJ1-2 TRBD1 TRBV29-1 NA CSVVHVGQGKNYGYTF TGCAGCGTCGTCCACGTCGGACAGGGAAAAAACTATGGCTACACCTTC
TRBJ2-1 TRBD1 TRBV18 few CASSPTGGWLDEQFF TGTGCCAGCTCACCGACAGGGGGATGGTTAGATGAGCAGTTCTTC
TRBJ1-5 TRBD1 TRBV7-9 NA CASSDGTVNQPQHF TGTGCCAGCAGCGACGGGACAGTTAATCAGCCCCAGCATTTT
TRBJ1-1 NA TRBV7-3 NA CASSLTGRGTEAFF TGTGCCAGCAGCCTCACAGGGCGTGGAACTGAAGCTTTCTTT
TRBJ2-7 TRBD1 TRBV5-6 NA CASSSGQGFYEQYF TGTGCCAGCAGCTCCGGACAGGGTTTTTACGAGCAGTACTTC
TRBJ2-2 NA TRBV7-9 NA CAKDDGELFF TGTGCCAAAGACGACGGGGAGCTGTTTTTT
TRBJ2-7 NA TRBV25-1 NA CATTWGDEQYF TGTGCCACGACGTGGGGGGACGAGCAGTACTTC
TRBJ2-7 NA TRBV7-9 NA CASMDGSSYEQYF TGTGCCAGCATGGACGGAAGCTCCTACGAGCAGTACTTC
TRBJ1-2 TRBD1 TRBV19 few CASSIVPRGHGYTF TGTGCCAGTAGTATAGTGCCCAGGGGGCATGGCTACACCTTC
TRBJ1-1 NA TRBV30 NA CAWSVTVTEAFF TGTGCCTGGAGTGTAACCGTCACTGAAGCTTTCTTT
TRBJ2-1 TRBD2 TRBV27 NA CASSSTSGGVYNEQFF TGTGCCAGCAGTTCAACTAGCGGGGGGGTTTACAATGAGCAGTTCTTC
TRBJ1-5 NA TRBV19 few CATSGRAGYDQPQHF TGTGCCACCTCGGGTAGGGCGGGTTATGATCAGCCCCAGCATTTT
TRBJ2-2 NA TRBV25-1 NA CASSEDRWNTGELFF TGTGCCAGCAGTGAAGACCGGTGGAACACCGGGGAGCTGTTTTTT
TRBJ2-1 TRBD2 TRBV5-1 NA CASNEPERGYNEQFF TGCGCCAGCAATGAACCCGAGCGGGGTTACAATGAGCAGTTCTTC
TRBJ1-1 TRBD1 TRBV12-5 NA CASGFQGVTEAFF TGTGCTAGTGGTTTCCAGGGGGTCACTGAAGCTTTCTTT
TRBJ2-2 NA TRBV7-2 NA CASSLGLARNTGELFF TGTGCCAGCAGCTTAGGGCTAGCGAGGAACACCGGGGAGCTGTTTTTT
TRBJ1-2 TRBD1 TRBV11-2 few CASSGYQDRGEVDYGYTF TGTGCCAGCAGCGGATACCAGGACAGGGGGGAAGTCGACTATGGCTACACCTTC
TRBJ2-3 NA TRBV29-1 few CSVVGDTQYF TGCAGCGTTGTTGGAGATACGCAGTATTTT
TRBJ1-1 NA TRBV9 once CASSTDNTEAFF TGTGCCAGCAGCACCGACAACACTGAAGCTTTCTTT
TRBJ2-1 NA TRBV30 NA CAWRKGYDEQFF TGTGCCTGGAGAAAGGGGTACGATGAGCAGTTCTTC
TRBJ1-1 NA TRBV9 once CASSAWGSNTEAFF TGTGCCAGCAGCGCCTGGGGCAGCAACACTGAAGCTTTCTTT
TRBJ1-4 NA TRBV29-1 few CSVVQGANEKLFF TGCAGCGTTGTCCAGGGCGCTAATGAAAAACTGTTTTTT
TRBJ1-1 NA TRBV30 NA CAWSQGQGTEAFF TGTGCCTGGAGTCAGGGGCAGGGAACTGAAGCTTTCTTT
TRBJ2-6 TRBD1 TRBV29-1 few CSVYPGQGGGANVLTF TGCAGCGTTTACCCGGGACAGGGTGGTGGGGCCAACGTCCTGACTTTC
TRBJ2-2 TRBD1 TRBV5-1 few CASSLDRGQTGELFF TGCGCCAGCAGCTTGGACAGGGGGCAGACCGGGGAGCTGTTTTTT
TRBJ2-7 TRBD2 TRBV27 NA CASSFFLAGGEQYF TGTGCCAGCAGTTTTTTCCTAGCGGGGGGAGAGCAGTACTTC